This note documents a single TCR beta chain sequence. The antigen is unknown. Sample-barcoded 5' priming and a J-beta primer mix drove a second PCR of about 6 to 12 cycles. TCRdb ran MiXCR on the 5' RACE reads and lists one entry per CDR3 protein. The data contain almost 550,000 distinct CDR3 sequences, about 25% of them singletons. The record originates from a study of blood T cells in healthy people across ages. Study-wide results and caveats: A roughly linear fall in TCR beta diversity per million T cells was seen with increasing age.

The same specimen was also included in a second study, on T cells of mothers and their children.

The source of this sequence is a boy aged 5-17 years in good health. Sequenced sample: blood.

CDR3 region: CASSQDRRGLQETQYF. For the CDR3, the DNA is TGTGCCAGCAGCCAAGATAGGAGGGGGCTCCAAGAGACCCAGTACTTC. The chain links TRBV14 to TRBJ2-5; possible D gene TRBD1, 7 bases. Deletions cut 0 bases from V and 1 base from J, with 12 bases between. This CDR3 spans 16 amino acids. Germline lookup yields CDR1 SGHDN and CDR2 FVKESK.